This T cell receptor (beta chain) comes out of a study of identical twins (TCRdb year 2016). The study in broad terms: To test whether fetal clonotypes persist, this study deep-sequenced TCR alpha and beta repertoires from monozygotic twins, from unrelated adults of various ages, and from cord blood. To rule out contamination, replicate twin experiments were performed at different times with different library preparation protocols. What the authors observed across the whole study: Because the same donors could not be followed over many years, the conclusions relied on cross-sectional statistical analysis. Zero-insertion analyses could be partly confounded by invariant T cells such as MAIT and iNKT, though diverse VJ usage argued against such confounding for most clonotypes. A weaker excess of twin sharing was found in beta out-of-frame sequences because the signal-to-noise ratio was lowered by fewer shared sequences. Fewer insertions were carried by abundant cord blood beta clonotypes; a weaker similar trend was observed in young adult naive repertoires, while no such trend was observed in memory repertoires. Compared with coincidental sharing between unrelated individuals, an excess of low generation-probability sequences was observed among out-of-frame TCR alpha sequences shared between twins. In monozygotic twins, out-of-frame TCR alpha sharing was systematically underestimated by recombination models, although the models agreed with sharing between unrelated individuals.

Receptors were amplified or captured by 5' RACE. The reads were generated on an Illumina HiSeq 2000. A universal primer binding site was added through template switching, and the final cDNA carried a unique molecular identifier so that TCR cDNA molecules could be counted accurately. Specific primers in the conserved constant-segment region were used to synthesize first-strand cDNA for TCR alpha and beta chains. To control for contamination, every cDNA library carried two barcodes: a SMART-Mk sample barcode plus Illumina barcodes. TruSeq adapter sequences along with Illumina sample barcodes were introduced in two successive PCR steps. The Illumina HiSeq platform was used with custom primers to sequence TCR alpha and beta cDNA libraries. The paper's processing steps were these. MiGEC processed the raw reads to extract unique molecular identifiers, while MiXCR was used to determine the CDR3 positions. For each individual, recombination models were inferred using an EM algorithm with the repgenHMM and IGoR tools. Shared clonotype analysis was performed with the tcR package in R, normalizing sharing by the product of cloneset sizes. To study raw recombination free of thymic and clonal selection effects, out-of-frame nonproductive sequences were analyzed. Using fastp at Q25 and MiXCR, TCRdb reprocessed the public reads and kept productive beta chains. Rows are unified per CDR3 protein, each entry keeping the most common DNA and genes. TCRdb's processing, not the authors', yielded these V and J calls. This sample is represented by roughly 750,000 distinct CDR3 sequences; 20% to 25% of them were singletons. Of the sample, more than 4% is held by the ten largest clones.

All donors were healthy Caucasians. Three pairs of female monozygotic twins, all aged roughly 18 to 29 years, were included in the twin cohort. The RNA used for TCR libraries was isolated from peripheral blood mononuclear cells. Looking up the germline V gene yields CDR1 SGHRS and CDR2 YFSETQ. Counted from cysteine to phenylalanine, this CDR3 has 14 amino acids. This entry keeps only the CDR3 DNA: 42 bases, framed from base 1. V sheds 1 base and J sheds 10 bases, leaving 17 bases between their ends. As for this clonotype: Its antigen specificity is not known. Nothing much larger sits one base from this clone, and base qualities are not available.

In addition, the sample was reused for a study of T cells expressing NK-cell markers. As the second publication notes: In sorted CD3+CD56+NKG2C+, CD3+CD56+NKG2C- and CD3+CD56-NKG2C+ T-cell subsets from eight donors, TCR beta-chain repertoires were profiled. Among the eight sequenced donors, seven were HCMV-seropositive and one was HCMV-seronegative. In several experiments an anti-gammadeltaTCR antibody was added to restrict sorting to alphabetaTCR-expressing T cells. For over five donors, the dominant CD3+CD56+NKG2C+ clonotypes were among the top 10 CD8+ clonotypes and accounted for roughly 1.0-8% of CD8+ T cells. Those dominant clonotypes were again the most abundant among CD3+CD56-NKG2C+ cells in a handful of donors, at about 25-65%. It remained unclear whether the expanded NKG2C-expressing T cell clones were specific for HCMV antigens. All eight donors whose samples were sequenced were randomly selected healthy volunteers, three of them men and five women. HCMV-specific IgG was detected in serum with a commercial ELISA kit to determine HCMV serostatus. For six donors, unsorted PBMC were also used to sequence bulk peripheral blood T-cell repertoires. MIGEC was used to demultiplex reads and group the reads by UMI, and MiTCR was used to assemble and quantify clonotypes. Only TCR cDNA sequences supported by at least two reads were kept to exclude erroneous sequences. The tcR package was used for downstream repertoire analysis, with clonotypes matched between fractions based on CDR3 nucleotide sequence plus V segment. VDJmatch was used to annotate antigen specificity against VDJdb, with one amino acid substitution in CDR3 permitted.

This TCR came from a woman aged 18-29 years in good health. The chain uses TRBV5-1 and TRBJ1-1, with the D gene not confidently named. The material sequenced was PBMCs. At the DNA level, the sequence is TGCGCCAGCAGCTTGAATCGACCCTCAGATGGAGCTTTCTTT. Translated, this is CASSLNRPSDGAFF.